Below are 20 T cell receptor beta chains sequenced from a single sample in a study of cytomegalovirus exposure and HLA in healthy donors. The method was immunoSEQ multiplex PCR; TCRdb's version includes in-frame clones alone and lacks a portion of them. Of 65,000 to 75,000 clones in the sample, roughly 95% were seen once. Sequenced material: PBMCs. These receptor sequences come from a young woman in good health and CMV-seropositive.

CDR3 in amino acids: CASSPNRLAGDHEQFF. DNA for the CDR3: TGTGCCAGCAGCCCCAACCGACTAGCGGGAGACCATGAGCAGTTCTTC. The J gene is TRBJ2-1, the V gene TRBV4-2; 12 bases are shared with TRBD2. Per the germline V gene, CDR1 is LGHNA and CDR2 is YNFKEQ. The CDR3 is made up of 16 amino acids. With 4 bases clipped from V and 8 bases from J, the junction kept 9 bases outside the gene matches.

V gene TRBV4-1 combines with J gene TRBJ2-5; 9 bases fit TRBD1. With V trimmed by 1 base and J by 5 bases, 11 bases remained unmatched. Germline assignment: CDR1 MGHRA and CDR2 YSYEKL. The CDR3 length is 17 residues. The CDR3 is CASSQVNGGTGRETQYF. CDR3 sequence (DNA): TGCGCCAGCAGCCAAGTCAACGGAGGGACAGGGAGGGAGACCCAGTACTTC.

The genes are TRBV28 and TRBJ2-1; 14 bases align to TRBD2. CDR3 length equals 20 residues. CDR1 is MDHEN and CDR2 is SYDVKM in the germline V gene. V shed 0 bases, J shed 4 bases, and the junction held 11 bases outside the gene matches. CDR3 nucleotides: TGTGCCAGCAGTTTATGGTTTCGGTCGGGACTAGCGGGAGTATACAATGAGCAGTTCTTC. Amino acid sequence: CASSLWFRSGLAGVYNEQFF. The entire variable domain, with the rest obtained from reference TRBV28 and TRBJ2-1, is as follows: DVKVTQSSRYLVKRTGEKVFLECVQDMDHENMFWYRQDPGLGLRLIYFSYDVKMKEKGDIPEGYSVSREKKERFSLILESASTNQTSMYLCASSLWFRSGLAGVYNEQFFGPGTRLTVL.

In DNA, the CDR3 is TGTGCCAGCAGCGTAGGAGTTCTAGCGGGAGACCCCGGTACGCAGTATTTT. Translated, it gives CASSVGVLAGDPGTQYF. V is TRBV7-2 and J is TRBJ2-3; the match to TRBD2 covers 10 bases. Germline CDR1 is SGHTA and CDR2 is FQGNSA. The CDR3 consists of 17 residues. V was pared by 5 bases and J by 8 bases, with 16 bases of the junction left unmatched.

The CDR3 bases are TGTGCCAGCAGCCCCAGGGTGGACTCCTACGAGCAGTACTTC. It specifies CASSPRVDSYEQYF. This rearrangement joins TRBV27 to TRBJ2-7; possibly TRBD1 for D (5 bases). The CDR3 totals 14 residues. Trimming cost V 6 bases and J 0 bases, with 12 bases left between them. The V gene's germline CDR1 is MNHEY and CDR2 SMNVEV (reference sequence).

V is TRBV28 and J is TRBJ2-7; 8 bases align to TRBD1. This CDR3 region has 13 residues. Germline trimming cut 4 bases from V and 3 bases from J; bases unmatched to any gene: 2. Germline V gives CDR1 MDHEN, CDR2 SYDVKM. CDR3 protein: CASSWTGLYEQYF. The CDR3, as DNA: TGTGCCAGCAGTTGGACAGGGCTCTACGAGCAGTACTTC.

This chain links TRBV27 with TRBJ2-1; 13 nucleotides line up with TRBD2. Germline loops: CDR1 MNHEY, CDR2 SMNVEV (reference sequence). Trimming at V came to 5 bases and at J to 7 bases, leaving 20 bases not matched to a gene. The CDR3 contains 20 residues. DNA for the CDR3: TGTGCCAGCAGTCCAGAGCGTGGACTAGCGGGAGACGTATTGATGAATGAGCAGTTCTTC. It is translated as CASSPERGLAGDVLMNEQFF.

The chain combines TRBV28 with TRBJ2-1, with 7 bases matching TRBD2. Germline-derived CDR1 and CDR2 are MDHEN and SYDVKM. CDR3 length: 23 amino acids. The ends lost 2 bases at V and 0 bases at J; junction bases unmatched: 25. The DNA of the CDR3 is TGTGCCAGCAGTTTAATCCCCCTACGGGAGGCCCTTGTTCCTCCGAGCTCCTACAATGAGCAGTTCTTC. Translating it yields CASSLIPLREALVPPSSYNEQFF.

The rearrangement links TRBV28 to TRBJ2-7; TRBD2 matches at 7 bases. The V segment lost 4 bases and the J segment 3 bases; nucleotides outside the gene matches: 6. Germline assignment: CDR1 MDHEN and CDR2 SYDVKM. The length of the CDR3 is 14 residues. CDR3 in amino acids: CASSSTSSGYEQYF. CDR3 nucleotide sequence: TGTGCCAGCAGTTCAACATCTAGCGGCTACGAGCAGTACTTC.

This sequence joins TRBV7-9 and TRBJ1-3; 11 positions agree with TRBD1. The CDR3 totals 17 residues. The V segment lost 5 bases and the J segment 3 bases; nucleotides outside the gene matches: 9. Germline CDR1 and CDR2: SEHNR and FQNEAQ (reference sequence). CDR3 sequence reads: CASSLRTGGQGGNTIYF. Here the CDR3 DNA reads TGTGCCAGCAGCCTAAGGACAGGGGGCCAAGGTGGAAACACCATATATTTT.

This clone was seen once. This rearrangement joins TRBV5-1 to TRBJ2-1, with 7 bases that match TRBD2. This CDR3 is 16 amino acids long. The trim removed 0 bases at V and 6 bases at J, leaving 9 bases unmatched. From germline, CDR1 is SGHRS and CDR2 YFSETQ. Written as DNA, the CDR3 is TGCGCCAGCAGCTTGGGTCGCCCGGGGGGAGTCAATGAGCAGTTCTTC. Encoded protein: CASSLGRPGGVNEQFF.

The chain employs TRBV29-1 and TRBJ2-5, with D uncertain. CDR3 length: 12 amino acids. The V end was cut by 3 bases, the J end by 0 bases, with 5 bases between. The V gene's germline CDR1 is SQVTM and CDR2 ANQGSEA. The CDR3 DNA reads as TGCAGCGTTGAGGGCAACCAAGAGACCCAGTACTTC. This gives the protein CSVEGNQETQYF.

The chain joins TRBV2 to TRBJ2-1; 7 nucleotides match TRBD2. CDR3 length: 15 residues. CDR1 and CDR2 from the germline V gene are SNHLY and FYNNEI. The trim removed 4 bases at V and 7 bases at J, leaving 10 bases unmatched. Written as DNA, the CDR3 is TGTGCCAGCAGTGGGGGGGGTTATGAACCTAATGAGCAGTTCTTC. Protein sequence: CASSGGGYEPNEQFF.

The chain employs TRBV30 and TRBJ2-7; possibly TRBD2 for D (6 bases). Germline CDR1 is GTSNPN and CDR2 is SVGIG (reference sequence). CDR3 length: 14 residues. V lost 0 bases, J lost 5 bases, and 14 bases lay in between. The CDR3 DNA reads TGTGCCTGGAGTGTACCTCGGGAGTACCACGAGCAGTACTTC. Its protein product is CAWSVPREYHEQYF.

V usage is TRBV2 and J usage is TRBJ1-5; 10 bases are a match to TRBD1. The CDR3 totals 15 residues. From germline, CDR1 is SNHLY and CDR2 FYNNEI. Germline trimming cut 5 bases from V and 3 bases from J; bases unmatched to any gene: 4. CDR3 protein: CASSQTGGANQPQHF. CDR3 nucleotides: TGTGCCAGCAGTCAGACAGGGGGCGCCAATCAGCCCCAGCATTTT. Full variable domain (rest looked up from reference TRBV2 and TRBJ1-5): EPEVTQTPSHQVTQMGQEVILRCVPISNHLYFYWYRQILGQKVEFLVSFYNNEISEKSEIFDDQFSVERPDGSNFTLKIRSTKLEDSAMYFCASSQTGGANQPQHFGDGTRLSIL.

The V call is TRBV28, the J call TRBJ2-5; 9 nucleotides line up with TRBD1. This CDR3 region has 14 residues. Germline lookup yields CDR1 MDHEN and CDR2 SYDVKM. Losses at the gene ends were 5 bases for V and 5 bases for J; bases not matched to a gene: 6. For the CDR3, the DNA is TGTGCCAGCAGTGACAGGGGGTGGTCCGAGACCCAGTACTTC. This translates into CASSDRGWSETQYF.

This clone was recorded a few times. The chain joins TRBV19 to TRBJ2-7, with 10 bases identical to TRBD1. V was clipped by 6 bases and J by 6 bases; unmatched bases: 8. This CDR3 is 14 amino acids long. CDR1 and CDR2 (germline): LNHDA, SQIVND (reference sequence). CDR3 sequence (DNA): TGTGCCAGTAGCCGGACAGGGGGACATCGCGAGCAGTACTTC. Its protein is CASSRTGGHREQYF.

CDR3 sequence: CASQLRGLYEQYF. The CDR3 bases are TGTGCCAGCCAACTTAGGGGGCTCTACGAGCAGTACTTC. The V call is TRBV6-5, the J call TRBJ2-7, with 7 bases aligning to TRBD1. Germline assignment: CDR1 MNHEY and CDR2 SVGAGI. J lost 3 bases, V lost 8 bases, and 7 bases had no gene match. This CDR3 region has 13 residues.

The chain has TRBV18 and TRBJ1-2; D is ambiguous. With 2 bases removed from V and 2 bases from J, the gap between germline ends came to 6 bases. The CDR3 sequence is 13 residues long. Germline lookup yields CDR1 KGHSH and CDR2 LQKENI. CDR3 residues: CASSPDWNYGYTF. In DNA, the CDR3 is TGTGCCAGCTCACCAGACTGGAACTATGGCTACACCTTC.

This chain joins TRBV2 and TRBJ1-5, with 8 bases matching TRBD1. The CDR3 extends over 14 amino acids. The germline V gene has CDR1 SNHLY and CDR2 FYNNEI. The V and J ends lost 6 bases and 7 bases, in that order; junction bases with no gene match: 8. The CDR3 here is CASSEDRVDQPQHF. DNA of the CDR3: TGTGCCAGCAGCGAGGACAGGGTGGACCAGCCCCAGCATTTT.